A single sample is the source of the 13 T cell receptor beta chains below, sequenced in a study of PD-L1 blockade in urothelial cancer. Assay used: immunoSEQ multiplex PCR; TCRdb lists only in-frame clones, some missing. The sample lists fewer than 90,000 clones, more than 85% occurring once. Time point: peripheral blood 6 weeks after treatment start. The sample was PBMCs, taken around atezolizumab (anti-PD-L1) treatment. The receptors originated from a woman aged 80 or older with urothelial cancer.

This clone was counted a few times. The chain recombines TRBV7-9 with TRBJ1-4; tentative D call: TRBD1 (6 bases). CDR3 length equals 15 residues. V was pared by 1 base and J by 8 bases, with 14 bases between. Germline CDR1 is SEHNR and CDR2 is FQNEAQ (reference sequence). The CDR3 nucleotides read TGTGCCAGCAGCTTAGAACCAGGGGCTCGGGAAAAACTGTTTTTT. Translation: CASSLEPGAREKLFF. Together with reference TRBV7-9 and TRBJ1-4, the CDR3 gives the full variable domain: DTGVSQNPRHKITKRGQNVTFRCDPISEHNRLYWYRQTLGQGPEFLTYFQNEAQLEKSRLLSDRFSAERPKGSFSTLEIQRTEQGDSAMYLCASSLEPGAREKLFFGSGTQLSVL.

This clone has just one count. Written as DNA, the CDR3 is TGTGCCAGCAGTTACACCGCCTCAAGTAGCTCCTACGAGCAGTACTTC. This sequence encodes CASSYTASSSSYEQYF. The gene calls are TRBV6-6 and TRBJ2-7; D gene ambiguous. The CDR3 is made up of 16 amino acids. Trimming pared 2 bases from V and 0 bases from J, leaving 14 bases between. CDR1 and CDR2 from the germline V gene are MNHNY and SVGAGI (reference sequence).

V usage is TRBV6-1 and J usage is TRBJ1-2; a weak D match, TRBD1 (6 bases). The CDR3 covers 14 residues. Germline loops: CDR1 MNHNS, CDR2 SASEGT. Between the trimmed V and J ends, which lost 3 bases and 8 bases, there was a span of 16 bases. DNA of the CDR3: TGTGCCAGCAGTGAGGTGGCACAGGGTGGCGGCTACACCTTC. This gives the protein CASSEVAQGGGYTF.

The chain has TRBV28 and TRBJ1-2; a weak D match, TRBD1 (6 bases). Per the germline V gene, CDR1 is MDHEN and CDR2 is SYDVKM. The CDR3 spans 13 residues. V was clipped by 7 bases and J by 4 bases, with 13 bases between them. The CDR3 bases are TGTGCCAGCAAGATTCAGGGGTTCTATGGCTACACCTTC. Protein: CASKIQGFYGYTF.

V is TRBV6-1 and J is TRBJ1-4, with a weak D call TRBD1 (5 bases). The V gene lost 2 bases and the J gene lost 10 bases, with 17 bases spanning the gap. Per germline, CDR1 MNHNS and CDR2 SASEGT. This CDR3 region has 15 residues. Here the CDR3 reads CASSEMVGGWGKLFF. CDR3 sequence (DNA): TGTGCCAGCAGTGAAATGGTGGGGGGGTGGGGAAAACTGTTTTTT.

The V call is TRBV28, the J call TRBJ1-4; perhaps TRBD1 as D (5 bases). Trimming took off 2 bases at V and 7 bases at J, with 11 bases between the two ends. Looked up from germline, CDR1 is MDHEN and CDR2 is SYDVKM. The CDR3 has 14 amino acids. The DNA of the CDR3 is TGTGCCAGCAGTTTAATTGGGGGGGTTGAAAAACTGTTTTTT. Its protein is CASSLIGGVEKLFF.

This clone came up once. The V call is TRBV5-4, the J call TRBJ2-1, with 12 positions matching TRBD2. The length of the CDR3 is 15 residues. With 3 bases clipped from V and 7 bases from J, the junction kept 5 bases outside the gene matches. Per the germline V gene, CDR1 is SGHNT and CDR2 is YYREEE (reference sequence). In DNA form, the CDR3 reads TGTGCCAGCAGCTCAACTAGCGGGAGGAGTAATGAGCAGTTCTTC. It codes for CASSSTSGRSNEQFF.

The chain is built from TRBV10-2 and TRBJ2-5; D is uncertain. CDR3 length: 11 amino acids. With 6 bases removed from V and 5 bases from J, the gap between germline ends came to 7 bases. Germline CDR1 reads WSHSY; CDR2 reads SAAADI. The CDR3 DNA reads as TGCGCCAGCAGAAACTGGGAGACCCAGTACTTC. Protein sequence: CASRNWETQYF.

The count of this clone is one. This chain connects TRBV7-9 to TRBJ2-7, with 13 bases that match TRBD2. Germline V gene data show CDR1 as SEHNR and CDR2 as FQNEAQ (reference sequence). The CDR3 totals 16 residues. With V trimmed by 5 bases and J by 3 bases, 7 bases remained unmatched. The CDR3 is CASSLGLAGEFYEQYF. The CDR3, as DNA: TGTGCCAGCAGCCTTGGACTAGCGGGAGAGTTCTACGAGCAGTACTTC.

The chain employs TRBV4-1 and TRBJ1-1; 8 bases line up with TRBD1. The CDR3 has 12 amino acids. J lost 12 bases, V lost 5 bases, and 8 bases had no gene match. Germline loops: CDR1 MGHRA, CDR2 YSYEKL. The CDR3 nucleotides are TGCGCCAGCAGCTCTCCGAGGGACAGGCCTTTCTTT. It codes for CASSSPRDRPFF.

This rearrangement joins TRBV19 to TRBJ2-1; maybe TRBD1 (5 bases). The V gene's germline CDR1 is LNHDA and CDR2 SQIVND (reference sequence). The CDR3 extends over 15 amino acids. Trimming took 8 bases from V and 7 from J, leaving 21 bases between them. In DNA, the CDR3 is TGTGCCAGTCGTCACGGCAGGGCGCGCGAAAATGAGCAGTTCTTC. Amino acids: CASRHGRARENEQFF. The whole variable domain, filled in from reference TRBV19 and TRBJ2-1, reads DGGITQSPKYLFRKEGQNVTLSCEQNLNHDAMYWYRQDPGQGLRLIYYSQIVNDFQKGDIAEGYSVSREKKESFPLTVTSAQKNPTAFYLCASRHGRARENEQFFGPGTRLTVL.

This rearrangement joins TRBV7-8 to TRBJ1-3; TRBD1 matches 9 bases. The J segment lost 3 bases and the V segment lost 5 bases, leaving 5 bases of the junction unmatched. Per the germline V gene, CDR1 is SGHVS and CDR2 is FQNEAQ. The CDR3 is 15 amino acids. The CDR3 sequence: CASSPTGGRGNTIYF. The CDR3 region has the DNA TGTGCCAGCAGCCCCACAGGGGGCCGTGGAAACACCATATATTTT.

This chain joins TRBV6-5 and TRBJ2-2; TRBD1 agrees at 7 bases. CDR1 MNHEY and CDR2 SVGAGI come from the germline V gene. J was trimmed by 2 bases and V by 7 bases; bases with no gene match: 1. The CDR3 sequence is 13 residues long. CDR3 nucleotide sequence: TGTGCCAGCACAGGGGGAAACACCGGGGAGCTGTTTTTT. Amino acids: CASTGGNTGELFF.